These T cell receptor beta chains were read from a single sample in a study of T cell changes during pregnancy in multiple sclerosis. The table came from immunoSEQ multiplex PCR; TCRdb's copy has only in-frame clones and leaves some out. The sample records some 41,000 clones, less than 95% being singletons. The material was CD8+ T cells from peripheral blood mononuclear cells, obtained in the first trimester of pregnancy. These receptors came from a female donor with multiple sclerosis, enrolled in a pregnancy study. The CDR3 runs from the conserved cysteine through the conserved F or W. D genes are given only for firm matches. Clone size appears in some rows only: once, few, many, or a class for an expanded clone.

v_call	d_call	j_call	clone_size	cdr3_nt	cdr3_aa
TRBV19	TRBD1	TRBJ2-1	.	TGTGCCAGTTGGCAGGGGACAGGGTACGAGCAGTTCTTC	CASWQGTGYEQFF
TRBV6-5	.	TRBJ1-1	once	TGTGCCAGCAGTTATAAGGGGGACACTGAAGCTTTCTTT	CASSYKGDTEAFF
TRBV29-1	.	TRBJ1-3	.	TGCAGCGGGACGGACAGATGGGGAAACACCATATATTTT	CSGTDRWGNTIYF
TRBV7-9	TRBD1	TRBJ2-7	.	TGTGCCAGCAGCTTATTTCCAGGGGGCGCTGTCTCCTACGAGCAGTACTTC	CASSLFPGGAVSYEQYF
TRBV27	TRBD1	TRBJ2-7	.	TGTGCCAGCAGTCAGGGGGCCTACGAGCAGTACTTC	CASSQGAYEQYF
TRBV11-3	TRBD2	TRBJ2-3	.	TGTGCCAGCAGCCCGCGACTAGCGGGGGGAACAGATACGCAGTATTTT	CASSPRLAGGTDTQYF
TRBV6-5	.	TRBJ1-1	.	TGTGCCAGCGGGAACACCGGAGGCACTGAAGCTTTCTTT	CASGNTGGTEAFF
TRBV13	.	TRBJ1-5	.	TGTGCCAGCAGCCTCAGCAATCAGCCCCAGCATTTT	CASSLSNQPQHF
TRBV9	.	TRBJ2-7	once	TGTGCCAGCAGCGCCTTGGAGGGACGTGCCTACGAGCAGTACTTC	CASSALEGRAYEQYF
TRBV7-6	TRBD1	TRBJ1-2	.	TGTGCCAGCAGCTTAGATTCTAACAGGGGACGCGGCTATGGCTACACCTTC	CASSLDSNRGRGYGYTF
TRBV19	.	TRBJ2-1	.	TGTGCCAGTAGTATCGCAGACTTCAATGAGCAGTTCTTC	CASSIADFNEQFF
TRBV15	.	TRBJ1-1	.	TGTGCCACCAGGATAGACACTGAAGCTTTCTTT	CATRIDTEAFF
TRBV29-1	.	TRBJ2-2	.	TGCAGCGCAATTGGAGCCGTTCGAACCGGGGAGCTGTTTTTT	CSAIGAVRTGELFF
TRBV6-5	TRBD1	TRBJ1-6	.	TGTGCCAGCAGTCAGGGGGCGTATTCACCCCTCCACTTT	CASSQGAYSPLHF
TRBV5-5	TRBD2	TRBJ2-7	.	TGTGCCAGCAGCTTACGAGGGGCGGGAGGGATCTACGAGCAGTACTTC	CASSLRGAGGIYEQYF
TRBV2	.	TRBJ2-2	.	TGTGCCAGCAGTACGAGTTCCACCGGGGAGCTGTTTTTT	CASSTSSTGELFF
TRBV27	.	TRBJ1-1	.	TGTGCCAGCAGTTTAGGGGCAGGGATCAACACTGAAGCTTTCTTT	CASSLGAGINTEAFF
TRBV25-1	.	TRBJ2-1	.	TGTGCCAGCAGTGTGAACGCGGGTGAGCAGTTCTTC	CASSVNAGEQFF
TRBV6-5	.	TRBJ1-5	.	TGTGCCAGCACCCCGGGTAGGGGAGGCCAGCCCCAGCATTTT	CASTPGRGGQPQHF
TRBV6-4	TRBD2	TRBJ2-1	.	TGTGCCAGCAGTGACGTAGCGGGAGTAACTGAGCAGTTCTTC	CASSDVAGVTEQFF
TRBV30	.	TRBJ1-2	.	TGTGCCTGGTCCCGAGTGGGGGGGAATGGCTACACCTTC	CAWSRVGGNGYTF
TRBV7-9	.	TRBJ2-7	.	TGTGCCAGCAGCTCCGTCAGTGCGGGAAAGGAGCAGTACTTC	CASSSVSAGKEQYF
TRBV5-1	.	TRBJ2-5	.	TGCGCCAGCAGCTTGGTAGTTGGGCAGAACCAAGAGACCCAGTACTTC	CASSLVVGQNQETQYF
TRBV25-1	TRBD2	TRBJ2-1	.	TGCGCCAGCAGCATCCTAGCGGGGAGATACAATGAGCAGTTCTTC	CASSILAGRYNEQFF
TRBV7-2	TRBD2	TRBJ2-5	.	TGTGCCAGCAGCTTAATCGCTTCTGGCGGGAGAGTTGGAGAGACCCAGTACTTC	CASSLIASGGRVGETQYF
TRBV29-1	TRBD1	TRBJ1-1	.	TGCAGCGCCCACGGGACAGGGAAGAACACTGAAGCTTTCTTT	CSAHGTGKNTEAFF
TRBV9	.	TRBJ2-3	.	TGTGCCAGCAGCATGAGTCCTCGCCGGGGCACAGATACGCAGTATTTT	CASSMSPRRGTDTQYF
TRBV6-6	.	TRBJ1-2	once	TGTGCCAGCAGTGAGACAGACTATGGCTACACCTTC	CASSETDYGYTF
TRBV2	TRBD2	TRBJ2-1	.	TGTGCCAGCAGTGACCTGCGGGGGGGCGGAGTCTATGAGCAGTTCTTC	CASSDLRGGGVYEQFF
TRBV6-5	.	TRBJ1-1	.	TGTGCCAGCAGTTACCAGATTCAGGGTGTAAACACTGAAGCTTTCTTT	CASSYQIQGVNTEAFF
TRBV25-1	.	TRBJ2-1	.	TGTGCCAGCAGTGTGACAGTTGCTGAGCAGTTCTTC	CASSVTVAEQFF
TRBV10-3	.	TRBJ1-1	.	TGTGCCACCCACTTTGCCTTGAACACTGAAGCTTTCTTT	CATHFALNTEAFF
TRBV11-2	TRBD2	TRBJ2-1	.	TGTGCCAGCAGCTACACTAGCGGAAACAATGAGCAGTTCTTC	CASSYTSGNNEQFF
TRBV27	.	TRBJ2-5	once	TGTGCCAGCAGTTTATCGATTAGTTCTCTAGAGACCCAGTACTTC	CASSLSISSLETQYF
TRBV30	.	TRBJ1-1	.	TGTGCCTGGAGTGTACCCCGGGCGGGAGCTTTCTTT	CAWSVPRAGAFF
TRBV2	TRBD1	TRBJ1-4	.	TGTGCCAGCAGGACAGGGGGTGTGTACGAAAAACTGTTTTTT	CASRTGGVYEKLFF
TRBV6-1	.	TRBJ1-5	once	TGTGCCAGCAGTGAAGGACAAGGGCCTAGCAATCAACCCCAGCATTTT	CASSEGQGPSNQPQHF
TRBV19	TRBD2	TRBJ2-4	.	TGTGCCAGTAGTATTTCTAGCGGACGGCGCACCAACTTC	CASSISSGRRTNF
TRBV5-1	TRBD2	TRBJ2-1	.	TGCGCCAGCAGCTTGTTTATAAGGACTAGCGGGTCCTTTACCTACAATGAGCAGTTCTTC	CASSLFIRTSGSFTYNEQFF
TRBV5-4	.	TRBJ2-7	.	TGTGCCAGCAGCTCCGTCGACGACAGTGCCAACGAGCAGTACTTC	CASSSVDDSANEQYF